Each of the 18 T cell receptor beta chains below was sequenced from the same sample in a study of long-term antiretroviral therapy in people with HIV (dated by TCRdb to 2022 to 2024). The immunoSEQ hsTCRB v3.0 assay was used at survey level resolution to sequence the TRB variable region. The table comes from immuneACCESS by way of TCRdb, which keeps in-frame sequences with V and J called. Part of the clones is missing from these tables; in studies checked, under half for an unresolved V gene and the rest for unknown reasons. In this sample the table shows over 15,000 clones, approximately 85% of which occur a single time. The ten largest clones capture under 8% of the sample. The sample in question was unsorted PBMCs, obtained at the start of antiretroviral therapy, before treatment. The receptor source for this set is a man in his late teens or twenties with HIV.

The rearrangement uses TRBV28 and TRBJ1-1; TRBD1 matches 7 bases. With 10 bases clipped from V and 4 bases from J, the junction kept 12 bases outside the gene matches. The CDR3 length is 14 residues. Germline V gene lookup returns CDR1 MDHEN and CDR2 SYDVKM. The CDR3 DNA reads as TGTGCCACCACAGGGGTCGGGAGCGGCACTGAAGCTTTCTTT. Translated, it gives CATTGVGSGTEAFF.

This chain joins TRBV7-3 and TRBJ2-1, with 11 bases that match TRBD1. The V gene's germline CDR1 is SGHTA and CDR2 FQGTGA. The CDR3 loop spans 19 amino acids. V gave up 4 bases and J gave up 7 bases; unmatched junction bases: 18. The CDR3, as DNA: TGTGCCAGCAGCTCCCATCCGTCTGGACAGGGGGCCAAGGGGAATGAGCAGTTCTTC. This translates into CASSSHPSGQGAKGNEQFF.

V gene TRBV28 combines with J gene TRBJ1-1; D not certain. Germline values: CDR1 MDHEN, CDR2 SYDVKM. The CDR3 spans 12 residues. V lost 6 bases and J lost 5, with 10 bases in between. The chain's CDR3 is CASSIRATEAFF. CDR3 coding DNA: TGTGCCAGCAGCATAAGGGCGACTGAAGCTTTCTTT.

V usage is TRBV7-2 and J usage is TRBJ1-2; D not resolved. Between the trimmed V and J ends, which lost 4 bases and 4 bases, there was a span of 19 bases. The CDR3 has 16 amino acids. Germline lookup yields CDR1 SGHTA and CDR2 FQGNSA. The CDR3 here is CASSYLVIRTSYGYTF. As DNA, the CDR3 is TGTGCCAGCAGCTACTTGGTGATCCGGACGAGCTATGGCTACACCTTC. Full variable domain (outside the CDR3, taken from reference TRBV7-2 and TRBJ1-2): GAGVSQSPSNKVTEKGKDVELRCDPISGHTALYWYRQSLGQGLEFLIYFQGNSAPDKSGLPSDRFSAERTGGSVSTLTIQRTQQEDSAVYLCASSYLVIRTSYGYTFGSGTRLTVV.

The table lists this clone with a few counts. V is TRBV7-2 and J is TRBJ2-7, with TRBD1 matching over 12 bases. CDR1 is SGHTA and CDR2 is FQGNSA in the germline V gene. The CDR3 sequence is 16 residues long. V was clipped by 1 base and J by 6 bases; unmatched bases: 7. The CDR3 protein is CASSLGWGTGGGEQYF. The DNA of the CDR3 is TGTGCCAGCAGCTTAGGTTGGGGGACAGGGGGCGGCGAGCAGTACTTC.

CDR3 protein: CASSEPTGAPMDEQFF. CDR3 nucleotides: TGTGCCAGCAGCGAACCGACAGGGGCCCCTATGGATGAGCAGTTCTTC. The chain recombines TRBV7-6 with TRBJ2-1; TRBD1 matches at 8 bases. Germline CDR1 SGHVS, CDR2 FNYEAQ. The CDR3 is made up of 16 amino acids. With V trimmed by 5 bases and J by 8 bases, 14 bases remained unmatched.

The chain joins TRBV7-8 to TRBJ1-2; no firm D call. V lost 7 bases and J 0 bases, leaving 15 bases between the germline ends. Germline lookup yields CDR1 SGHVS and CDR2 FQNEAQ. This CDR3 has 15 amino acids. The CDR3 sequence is CASISPRKANYGYTF. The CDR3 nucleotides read TGTGCCAGCATAAGCCCGAGGAAAGCTAACTATGGCTACACCTTC. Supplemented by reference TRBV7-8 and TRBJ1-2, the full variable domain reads GAGVSQSPRYKVAKRGQDVALRCDPISGHVSLFWYQQALGQGPEFLTYFQNEAQLDKSGLPSDRFFAERPEGSVSTLKIQRTQQEDSAVYLCASISPRKANYGYTFGSGTRLTVV.

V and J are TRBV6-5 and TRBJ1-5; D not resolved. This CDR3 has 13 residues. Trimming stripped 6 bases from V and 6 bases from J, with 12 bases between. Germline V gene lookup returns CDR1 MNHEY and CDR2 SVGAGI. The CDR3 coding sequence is TGTGCCAGCAGCCAAGTATTGGGTCAGCCCCAGCATTTT. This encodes CASSQVLGQPQHF.

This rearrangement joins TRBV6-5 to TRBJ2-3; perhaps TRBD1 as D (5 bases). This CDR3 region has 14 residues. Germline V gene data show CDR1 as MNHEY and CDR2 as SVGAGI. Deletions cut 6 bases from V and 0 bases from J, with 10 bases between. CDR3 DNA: TGTGCCAGCAGAAGGACAACTAGCACAGATACGCAGTATTTT. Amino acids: CASRRTTSTDTQYF.

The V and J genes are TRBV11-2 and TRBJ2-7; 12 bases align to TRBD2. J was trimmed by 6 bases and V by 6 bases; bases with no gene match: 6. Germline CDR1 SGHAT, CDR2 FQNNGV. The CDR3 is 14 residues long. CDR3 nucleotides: TGTGCCAGCAGGCTAGCGGGAGGGCCCTCCGAGCAGTACTTC. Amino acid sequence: CASRLAGGPSEQYF.

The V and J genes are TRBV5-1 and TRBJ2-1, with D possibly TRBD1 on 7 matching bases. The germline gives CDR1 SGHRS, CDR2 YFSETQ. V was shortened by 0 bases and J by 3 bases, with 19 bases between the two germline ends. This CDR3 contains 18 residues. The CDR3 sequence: CASSLAGRQGGNYNEQFF. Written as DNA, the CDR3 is TGCGCCAGCAGCTTGGCCGGTCGGCAGGGGGGAAACTACAATGAGCAGTTCTTC.

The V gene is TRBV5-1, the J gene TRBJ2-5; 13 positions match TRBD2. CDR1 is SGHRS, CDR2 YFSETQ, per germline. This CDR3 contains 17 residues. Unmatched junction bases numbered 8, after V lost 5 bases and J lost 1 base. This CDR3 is CASSRTSGRNSQETQYF. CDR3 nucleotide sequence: TGCGCCAGCAGTAGGACTAGCGGGAGAAATTCCCAAGAGACCCAGTACTTC.

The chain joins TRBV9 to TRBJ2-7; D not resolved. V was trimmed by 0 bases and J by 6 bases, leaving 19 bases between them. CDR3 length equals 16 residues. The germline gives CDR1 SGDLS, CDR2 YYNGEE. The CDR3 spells CASSVGPISAVFEQYF. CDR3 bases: TGTGCCAGCAGCGTAGGGCCTATTTCCGCGGTCTTCGAGCAGTACTTC.

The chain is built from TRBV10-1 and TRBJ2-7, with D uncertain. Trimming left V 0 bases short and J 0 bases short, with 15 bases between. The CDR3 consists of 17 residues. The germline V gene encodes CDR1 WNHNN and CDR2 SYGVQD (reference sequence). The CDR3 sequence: CASSESSFGLSSYEQYF. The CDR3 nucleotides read TGCGCCAGCAGTGAGTCGAGCTTTGGGTTGAGCTCCTACGAGCAGTACTTC.

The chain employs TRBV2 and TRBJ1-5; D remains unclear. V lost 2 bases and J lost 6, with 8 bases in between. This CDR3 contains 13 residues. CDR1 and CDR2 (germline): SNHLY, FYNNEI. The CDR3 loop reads CASSERLVQPQHF. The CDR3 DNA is TGTGCCAGCAGTGAACGGTTGGTTCAGCCCCAGCATTTT.

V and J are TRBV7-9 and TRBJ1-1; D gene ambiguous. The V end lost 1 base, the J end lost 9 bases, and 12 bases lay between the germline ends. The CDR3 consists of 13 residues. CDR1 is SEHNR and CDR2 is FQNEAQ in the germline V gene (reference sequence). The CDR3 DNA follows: TGTGCCAGCAGCTTAGGAGGACCGCGAAAAGCTTTCTTT. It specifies CASSLGGPRKAFF. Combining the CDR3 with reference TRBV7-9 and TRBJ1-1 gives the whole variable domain DTGVSQNPRHKITKRGQNVTFRCDPISEHNRLYWYRQTLGQGPEFLTYFQNEAQLEKSRLLSDRFSAERPKGSFSTLEIQRTEQGDSAMYLCASSLGGPRKAFFGQGTRLTVV.

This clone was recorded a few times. The CDR3 region has the DNA TGTGCCAGCAGTTTGGAGCTATTGTCTCGCGGGTCTGCGCAGTATTTT. Residues: CASSLELLSRGSAQYF. The rearrangement uses TRBV28 and TRBJ2-3; TRBD2 might be the D (5 bases). The V gene lost 3 bases and the J gene lost 10 bases, with 23 bases spanning the gap. The CDR3 consists of 16 residues. Germline CDR1 is MDHEN and CDR2 is SYDVKM.

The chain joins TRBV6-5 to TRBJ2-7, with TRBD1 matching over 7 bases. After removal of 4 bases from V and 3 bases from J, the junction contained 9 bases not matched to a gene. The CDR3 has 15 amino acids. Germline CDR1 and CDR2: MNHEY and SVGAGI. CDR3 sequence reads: CASSSYGAGGYEQYF. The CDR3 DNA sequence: TGTGCCAGCAGTTCATATGGGGCAGGGGGCTACGAGCAGTACTTC.